This T cell receptor (beta chain) was sequenced in a study of human T cells and chemical hapten exposure. Study-level information: Diphenylcyclopropenone was applied weekly to patients' scalps across the roughly 25-week study.

Time point specified: patch test 2, 6 weeks after DPC sensitization. The treatment: therapeutic diphenylcyclopropenone sensitization with weekly scalp DPC. The total RNA was obtained from whole blood that was not fractionated. This clonotype was detected many times. MiXCR was run by TCRdb on the RACE reads, yielding one entry per CDR3 protein. The table has 40,000 or so distinct CDR3 sequences, approximately 9.6% seen once. Here the sequenced sample was whole blood, taken in connection with sensitization to the hapten diphenylcyclopropenone (DPC). The TCR sequence derives from a woman aged 30 to 39 with alopecia areata. Some clones in this sample may be carry-over from other donors' samples.

CDR3 bases: TGTGCCAGCAGTTTAACTAGCCATGAGCAGTTCTTC. Amino acids: CASSLTSHEQFF. The chain employs TRBV12-3 or TRBV12-4 and TRBJ2-1; D might be TRBD2 (6 bases). Trimming took off 2 bases at V and 8 bases at J, with 7 bases between the two ends. The CDR3 loop spans 12 amino acids.